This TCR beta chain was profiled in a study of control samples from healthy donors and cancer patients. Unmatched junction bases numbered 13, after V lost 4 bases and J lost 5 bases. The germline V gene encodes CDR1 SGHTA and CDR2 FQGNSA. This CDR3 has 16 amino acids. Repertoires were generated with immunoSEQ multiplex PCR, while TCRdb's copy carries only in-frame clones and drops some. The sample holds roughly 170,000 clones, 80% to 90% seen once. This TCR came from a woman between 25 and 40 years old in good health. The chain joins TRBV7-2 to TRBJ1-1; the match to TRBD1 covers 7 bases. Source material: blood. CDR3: CASSSRGRGRGTEAFF. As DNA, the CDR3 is TGTGCCAGCAGCTCCAGGGGGAGGGGGCGCGGGACTGAAGCTTTCTTT.